Presented here are 25 T cell receptor beta chains from one specimen sequenced in a study of T-cell reconstitution after alpha-beta-depleted transplantation in children. Library preparation (for TCRbeta) was performed with unique molecular identifiers. Each CDR3 protein is one row after TCRdb ran MiXCR on the PCR reads. Here the sample spans roughly 350,000 distinct CDR3 sequences, about 17% being singletons. The sample consisted of PBMCs, mostly from graft donor cells, taken 360 days after TCRalphabeta/CD19-depleted stem cell transplant. These receptors were taken from a male patient between 2 and 9 years old who had a stem cell transplant for acute lymphoblastic leukemia, so the T cells may come from the graft donor.

The chain recombines TRBV9 with TRBJ2-1; the match to TRBD2 covers 11 bases. The CDR3 length is 15 residues. J gave up 9 bases and V 2 bases, and 7 bases lay outside the gene matches. CDR1 and CDR2 from the germline V gene are SGDLS and YYNGEE. The CDR3 sequence is CASSVSGRAIVEQFF. The CDR3, as DNA: TGTGCCAGCAGCGTTAGCGGGAGGGCCATAGTTGAGCAGTTCTTC.

This clonotype has only a few counts. The genes are TRBV5-1 and TRBJ1-1; 10 bases map to TRBD1. There are 15 residues in the CDR3. Germline loops: CDR1 SGHRS, CDR2 YFSETQ. With 4 bases clipped from V and 1 base from J, the junction kept 4 bases outside the gene matches. DNA for the CDR3: TGCGCCAGCAGCATGGACAGGGGGGCGAACACTGAAGCTTTCTTT. It translates to CASSMDRGANTEAFF.

This clonotype was counted a few times. V and J are TRBV10-3 and TRBJ2-1; TRBD2 aligns across 14 bases. V dropped 4 bases and J dropped 6; count of bases not matched to a gene: 2. Germline values: CDR1 ENHRY, CDR2 SYGVKD. The CDR3 totals 15 residues. CDR3 sequence (DNA): TGTGCCATCAGTGGGGGGACTAGCGGGAGCAATGAGCAGTTCTTC. Its protein is CAISGGTSGSNEQFF.

The V gene is TRBV7-9, the J gene TRBJ2-7; D may be TRBD1 or TRBD2 (6 bases each). The germline V and J ends were trimmed by 5 bases and 3 bases, with 17 bases remaining between them. The CDR3 sequence is 15 residues long. CDR1 is SEHNR and CDR2 is FQNEAQ in the germline V gene (reference sequence). The CDR3 here is CASSPAAGGGYEQYF. CDR3 sequence (DNA): TGTGCCAGCAGCCCCGCCGCCGGGGGCGGCTACGAGCAGTACTTC.

This clonotype was detected a few times. The gene calls are TRBV5-1 and TRBJ2-5; tentatively, D is TRBD1 (5 bases). Trimming left V 0 bases short and J 2 bases short, with 8 bases between. This CDR3 region has 14 residues. The germline V gene encodes CDR1 SGHRS and CDR2 YFSETQ. Here the CDR3 reads CASSLGTHQETQYF. The CDR3 DNA reads TGCGCCAGCAGCTTGGGGACACATCAAGAGACCCAGTACTTC.

This CDR3 is CATSRDRSNTEAFF. CDR3 bases: TGTGCCACCAGCAGAGATCGGAGCAACACTGAAGCTTTCTTT. The chain has TRBV15 and TRBJ1-1; D call uncertain. V shed 0 bases and J shed 2 bases, with 7 bases lying between them. The length of the CDR3 is 14 residues. Germline V gives CDR1 LNHNV, CDR2 YYDKDF (reference sequence).

This clonotype has a handful of counts. The rearrangement uses TRBV28 and TRBJ2-5; D is possibly TRBD1 (6 bases). V lost 4 bases and J lost 2, with 14 bases in between. The CDR3 covers 15 residues. Germline assignment: CDR1 MDHEN and CDR2 SYDVKM. The chain's CDR3 is CASSSGTRPQETQYF. The CDR3 DNA reads TGTGCCAGCAGTTCCGGGACACGTCCTCAAGAGACCCAGTACTTC.

In its sample, this clonotype was seen a few times. This sequence joins TRBV5-1 and TRBJ2-1, with D possibly TRBD1 on 5 matching bases. The CDR3 consists of 14 residues. V lost 5 bases and J lost 0, with 9 bases in between. CDR1 is SGHRS, CDR2 YFSETQ, per germline. The CDR3 protein is CASSWTHSYNEQFF. The CDR3 DNA sequence: TGCGCCAGCAGTTGGACACACTCCTACAATGAGCAGTTCTTC.

For this clonotype: A junction boundary mismatches the germline segment, possibly from a read error. The chain combines TRBV6-1 with TRBJ2-2; the D gene is possibly TRBD1 (5 bases). The CDR3 is 15 amino acids. CDR1 is MNHNS and CDR2 is SASEGT in the germline V gene. The CDR3 region is CATSWGQANTGELFF. The DNA of the CDR3 is TGCGCTACCTCATGGGGCCAGGCGAACACCGGGGAGCTGTTTTTT.

This rearrangement joins TRBV5-1 to TRBJ2-3, with 11 bases lining up with TRBD1. Per the germline V gene, CDR1 is SGHRS and CDR2 is YFSETQ. J gave up 4 bases and V 3 bases, and 4 bases lay outside the gene matches. The CDR3 contains 15 residues. CDR3 protein: CASSSGTGGPDTQYF. The CDR3 DNA reads as TGCGCCAGCAGCTCCGGGACAGGGGGTCCAGATACGCAGTATTTT.

The rearrangement links TRBV30 to TRBJ2-1; the D is unclear. Trimming left V 3 bases short and J 3 bases short, with 12 bases between. CDR1 GTSNPN and CDR2 SVGIG come from the germline V gene (reference sequence). This CDR3 contains 14 residues. CDR3 protein: CAWRYPGGYNEQFF. In DNA, the CDR3 is TGTGCCTGGAGGTACCCAGGTGGCTACAATGAGCAGTTCTTC.

This clonotype was seen repeatedly, ten times or more. This sequence joins TRBV20-1 and TRBJ2-5; a weak D match, TRBD1 (6 bases). The CDR3 sequence is 14 residues long. Trimming removed 6 bases from V and 5 bases from J, with 19 bases in between. Germline V gives CDR1 DFQATT, CDR2 SNEGSKA (reference sequence). The CDR3 nucleotides are TGCAGTGCCACGGGACACCTACGGGTGGAGACCCAGTACTTC. Encoded protein: CSATGHLRVETQYF.

This rearrangement joins TRBV12-3 or TRBV12-4 to TRBJ1-5, with a weak D call TRBD1 (6 bases). Trimming left V 6 bases short and J 3 bases short, with 15 bases between. CDR3 length: 15 residues. Here the CDR3 reads CASRTGSLANQPQHF. For the CDR3, the DNA is TGTGCCAGCAGAACAGGGAGTCTGGCCAATCAGCCCCAGCATTTT.

The table lists this clonotype with a few counts. This chain uses TRBV27 with TRBJ2-1; the match to TRBD2 covers 11 bases. V shed 5 bases and J 8 bases; nucleotides not matched to a gene: 5. This CDR3 comprises 14 residues. Germline V gives CDR1 MNHEY, CDR2 SMNVEV (reference sequence). The DNA for the CDR3 is TGTGCCAGCAGTCTAGCGGGAGGCGGCGATGAGCAGTTCTTC. Its translation is CASSLAGGGDEQFF.

V usage is TRBV6-2 or TRBV6-3 and J usage is TRBJ2-1; tentative D call: TRBD1 (6 bases). Germline CDR1 and CDR2: MNHEY and SVGEGT. Between the trimmed V and J ends, which lost 0 bases and 12 bases, there was a span of 18 bases. This CDR3 has 15 residues. The CDR3 loop is CASSYSTGTIFSQFF. CDR3 DNA: TGTGCCAGCAGTTACTCTACCGGGACAATTTTCTCGCAGTTCTTC.

The rearrangement links TRBV9 to TRBJ2-7; TRBD2 matches 8 bases. This CDR3 has 14 amino acids. Per the germline V gene, CDR1 is SGDLS and CDR2 is YYNGEE. V shed 4 bases, J shed 4 bases, and the junction held 7 bases outside the gene matches. This CDR3 is CASSPSGRAYEQYF. The CDR3 DNA follows: TGTGCCAGCAGCCCCAGCGGGAGAGCTTACGAGCAGTACTTC. The whole variable domain, filled in from reference TRBV9 and TRBJ2-7, reads DSGVTQTPKHLITATGQRVTLRCSPRSGDLSVYWYQQSLDQGLQFLIQYYNGEERAKGNILERFSAQQFPDLHSELNLSSLELGDSALYFCASSPSGRAYEQYFGPGTRLTVT.

The V and J genes are TRBV4-3 and TRBJ2-6; D remains unclear. Germline lookup yields CDR1 LGHNA and CDR2 YSLEER. V dropped 0 bases and J dropped 4 bases, with 19 bases sitting between them. The CDR3 covers 19 residues. The CDR3 bases are TGCGCCAGCAGCCAAGAAGTAGGTCTCGGCATGACGGGGGCCAACGTCCTGACTTTC. Its translation: CASSQEVGLGMTGANVLTF.

The chain is built from TRBV10-3 and TRBJ1-3; TRBD1 might be the D (5 bases). The CDR3 runs to 16 residues. V lost 4 bases and J lost 0, with 13 bases in between. Germline V gives CDR1 ENHRY, CDR2 SYGVKD. CDR3 sequence: CAISGSGSRSGNTIYF. In DNA, the CDR3 is TGTGCCATCAGTGGGTCAGGGTCGCGCTCTGGAAACACCATATATTTT.

In its sample, this clonotype was seen many times. CDR3 in amino acids: CSAILSGRADTQYF. The DNA for the CDR3 is TGCAGTGCTATCCTCAGCGGGAGGGCAGATACGCAGTATTTT. This chain uses TRBV20-1 with TRBJ2-3; 10 bases map to TRBD2. The CDR3 has 14 residues. Unmatched junction bases numbered 5, after V lost 4 bases and J lost 4 bases. The germline V gene encodes CDR1 DFQATT and CDR2 SNEGSKA (reference sequence).

The table lists this clonotype with many counts. This chain links TRBV5-1 with TRBJ2-1, with a possible D match to TRBD2 (5 bases). Trimming left V 0 bases short and J 10 bases short, with 11 bases between. Germline CDR1 and CDR2: SGHRS and YFSETQ. The CDR3 has 13 residues. The CDR3 sequence: CASSLVTSDEQFF. For the CDR3, the DNA is TGCGCCAGCAGCTTGGTTACTAGTGACGAGCAGTTCTTC.

This clonotype has a count of ten or more. The V and J genes are TRBV4-3 and TRBJ2-1, with D unclear. Trimming pared 0 bases from V and 8 bases from J, leaving 17 bases between. CDR3 length equals 16 residues. Germline CDR1 LGHNA, CDR2 YSLEER. This CDR3 is CASSQDLSLLRYEQFF. The CDR3 DNA is TGCGCCAGCAGCCAAGATTTAAGTCTTTTGCGCTATGAGCAGTTCTTC.

This clonotype was recorded once. The chain recombines TRBV6-2 or TRBV6-3 with TRBJ2-7; TRBD2 matches 7 bases. V shed 5 bases, J shed 4 bases, and the junction held 11 bases outside the gene matches. This CDR3 contains 15 residues. Germline values: CDR1 MNHEY, CDR2 SVGEGT. The CDR3 DNA sequence: TGTGCCAGCAGTCCCGGTAGCGGGTGGAGGTACGAGCAGTACTTC. Amino acid sequence: CASSPGSGWRYEQYF.

This clonotype has just one count. This chain links TRBV4-1 with TRBJ2-7; 7 positions match TRBD1. CDR3 length: 14 residues. V shed 2 bases, J shed 2 bases, and the junction held 3 bases outside the gene matches. CDR1 MGHRA and CDR2 YSYEKL come from the germline V gene. DNA of the CDR3: TGCGCCAGCAGCCAACCGGGACAGACCTACGAGCAGTACTTC. Its protein is CASSQPGQTYEQYF.

The chain employs TRBV28 and TRBJ1-5; a weak D match, TRBD1 (6 bases). CDR1 is MDHEN and CDR2 is SYDVKM in the germline V gene. The length of the CDR3 is 17 residues. Trimming shortened V by 2 bases and J by 0 bases, and 14 bases separated the two germline ends. The CDR3 bases are TGTGCCAGCAGTTTACCCCTGACAGGAGTTAGCAATCAGCCCCAGCATTTT. Translating it yields CASSLPLTGVSNQPQHF.

J is TRBJ1-3 and V is TRBV5-1; no definite D call. The ends were cut back, 5 bases at V and 0 bases at J, with 3 bases in the middle. The CDR3 length is 12 residues. Germline V lookup: CDR1 SGHRS, CDR2 YFSETQ. The CDR3 region is CASSDSGNTIYF. In nucleotides, the CDR3 is TGCGCCAGCAGTGACTCTGGAAACACCATATATTTT.